The 26 T cell receptor beta chains below come from one sample, sequenced in a study of cytomegalovirus exposure and HLA in healthy donors. Vbeta (60) and Jbeta (13) primers were used in the PCR. The protocol was immunoSEQ multiplex PCR, while the TCRdb copy is restricted to in-frame clones and leaves out a portion. The repertoire includes more than 95,000 clones, around 79% of them detected once, and 5.5% to 8% sits in the top ten. The sample was PBMCs. The receptors were sampled from a middle-aged woman in good health and CMV-seronegative.

This clone appeared a few times. This rearrangement joins TRBV2 to TRBJ2-7; 7 bases line up with TRBD1. The length of the CDR3 is 15 residues. V trimming: 5 bases; J trimming: 1 base; junction bases outside the gene matches: 8. The germline CDR1 and CDR2 sequences are SNHLY and FYNNEI. The DNA for the CDR3 is TGTGCCAGCAGTCCAGACAGGGCAGGATCCTACGAGCAGTACTTC. Translating gives CASSPDRAGSYEQYF. Looking up the rest from reference TRBV2 and TRBJ2-7 gives the full variable domain: EPEVTQTPSHQVTQMGQEVILRCVPISNHLYFYWYRQILGQKVEFLVSFYNNEISEKSEIFDDQFSVERPDGSNFTLKIRSTKLEDSAMYFCASSPDRAGSYEQYFGPGTRLTVT.

This clone was counted only a few times. The CDR3, as DNA: TGCGCCACCCCAGGGGGACGCTACGAGCAGTACTTC. It encodes CATPGGRYEQYF. The chain has TRBV10-1 and TRBJ2-7; 7 bases match TRBD1. The CDR3 totals 12 residues. V gave up 10 bases and J gave up 3 bases; unmatched junction bases: 6. Per germline, CDR1 WNHNN and CDR2 SYGVQD (reference sequence).

The genes are TRBV5-1 and TRBJ2-5; TRBD1 matches 7 bases. The V segment lost 3 bases and the J segment 5 bases; nucleotides outside the gene matches: 1. Germline assignment: CDR1 SGHRS and CDR2 YFSETQ. The CDR3 length is 12 residues. This CDR3 reads CASSSQGETQYF. The CDR3 bases are TGCGCCAGCAGCTCACAGGGGGAGACCCAGTACTTC.

This clone was counted between two and nine times. The rearrangement joins TRBV18 to TRBJ2-5; D call uncertain. CDR1 and CDR2 from the germline V gene are KGHSH and LQKENI. The V end lost 0 bases, the J end lost 1 base, and 6 bases lay between the germline ends. CDR3 size: 14 residues. Written as DNA, the CDR3 is TGTGCCAGCTCACCACCGGAGATCCAAGAGACCCAGTACTTC. Translated: CASSPPEIQETQYF.

The genes are TRBV28 and TRBJ2-1, with 7 bases lining up with TRBD2. The CDR3 loop spans 15 amino acids. The V segment lost 2 bases and the J segment 10 bases; nucleotides outside the gene matches: 11. CDR1 and CDR2 from the germline V gene are MDHEN and SYDVKM. CDR3 nucleotides: TGTGCCAGCAGTTTACTGCGGGAGTGGGTAGGCGAGCAGTTCTTC. The encoded protein is CASSLLREWVGEQFF.

The chain combines TRBV28 with TRBJ1-2, with 9 bases lining up with TRBD1. J gave up 8 bases and V 6 bases, and 16 bases lay outside the gene matches. The germline V gene encodes CDR1 MDHEN and CDR2 SYDVKM. This CDR3 has 16 residues. CDR3 DNA: TGTGCCAGCAGCCTCGGATCGACAGGGGGGGTGAAGGGCTACACCTTC. It codes for CASSLGSTGGVKGYTF.

J is TRBJ1-1 and V is TRBV6-5; TRBD1 matches at 9 bases. After removal of 6 bases from V and 5 bases from J, the junction contained 7 bases not matched to a gene. The CDR3 spans 14 residues. Germline CDR1 and CDR2: MNHEY and SVGAGI. CDR3 coding DNA: TGTGCCAGCAGACCCGGGACAGGGCGGACTGAAGCTTTCTTT. The encoded protein is CASRPGTGRTEAFF.

The rearrangement joins TRBV5-1 to TRBJ2-2, with 8 positions matching TRBD1. Germline CDR1 SGHRS, CDR2 YFSETQ. Trimming cost V 3 bases and J 7 bases; bases outside gene matches: 5. This CDR3 is built from 14 residues. As DNA, the CDR3 is TGCGCCAGCAGCTCGCAGGGGGCGAACGGGGAGCTGTTTTTT. It is translated as CASSSQGANGELFF.

The gene calls are TRBV10-3 and TRBJ2-1; TRBD2 matches 7 bases. Germline V gene data show CDR1 as ENHRY and CDR2 as SYGVKD. This CDR3 has 15 amino acids. Trimming removed 6 bases from V and 0 bases from J; junction bases left unmatched: 5. The CDR3 bases are TGTGCCATCAGAAGCGGGACCACCTCCTACAATGAGCAGTTCTTC. Its translation is CAIRSGTTSYNEQFF.

The V call is TRBV25-1, the J call TRBJ2-7, with 11 bases that match TRBD2. This CDR3 has 14 amino acids. V lost 2 bases and J lost 4; bases outside the gene matches: 1. Germline V lookup: CDR1 MGHDK, CDR2 SYGVNS. CDR3 DNA sequence: TGTGCCAGCAGTGAAACTAGCGGGAGATACGAGCAGTACTTC. Its translation: CASSETSGRYEQYF.

The gene calls are TRBV7-9 and TRBJ2-3; D is uncertain. Germline CDR1 and CDR2: SEHNR and FQNEAQ (reference sequence). Trimming took off 2 bases at V and 7 bases at J, with 19 bases between the two ends. The CDR3 extends over 16 amino acids. DNA of the CDR3: TGTGCCAGCAGCTTACGGTCCCCCAGGATCCCCCATACGCAGTATTTT. Amino acids: CASSLRSPRIPHTQYF.

The chain carries TRBV5-8 and TRBJ1-4; D might be TRBD1 (6 bases). The ends were cut back, 6 bases at V and 5 bases at J, with 17 bases in the middle. Per germline, CDR1 SGHTS and CDR2 YDEGEE. This CDR3 comprises 15 residues. For the CDR3, the DNA is TGTGCCAGCAACCGAGCAGGGGTGGCGAATGAAAAACTGTTTTTT. Its translation is CASNRAGVANEKLFF.

This clone appeared a few times. This sequence joins TRBV4-3 and TRBJ1-1; 9 nucleotides align to TRBD1. The CDR3 spans 13 residues. Germline lookup yields CDR1 LGHNA and CDR2 YSLEER. V lost 1 base and J lost 6; bases outside the gene matches: 0. The CDR3 nucleotides are TGCGCCAGCAGCCAAGGACAGGGGGCTGAAGCTTTCTTT. Translating gives CASSQGQGAEAFF.

In this sample, this clone turned up once. The V gene is TRBV5-1, the J gene TRBJ2-7; D might be TRBD2 (6 bases). The CDR3 loop spans 15 amino acids. V lost 5 bases and J lost 0, with 15 bases in between. CDR1 and CDR2 from the germline V gene are SGHRS and YFSETQ. As DNA, the CDR3 is TGCGCCAGCAGGATGAGCGGGCCCTACTCCTACGAGCAGTACTTC. Its protein product is CASRMSGPYSYEQYF.

Remarks on this clone: Other DNA sequences of this sample code for an identical CDR3. CDR3: CASSPVLAGSSYEQYF. The DNA for the CDR3 is TGTGCCAGCAGTCCAGTCCTAGCGGGGAGCTCTTACGAGCAGTACTTC. The chain has TRBV28 and TRBJ2-7; 9 bases agree with TRBD2. Trimming removed 5 bases from V and 4 bases from J; junction bases left unmatched: 12. Germline CDR1 is MDHEN and CDR2 is SYDVKM. This CDR3 has 16 residues.

The V call is TRBV7-2, the J call TRBJ2-1, with TRBD2 as a possible D gene (5 bases). The V gene lost 7 bases and the J gene lost 4 bases, with 17 bases spanning the gap. This CDR3 comprises 15 residues. The germline V gene has CDR1 SGHTA and CDR2 FQGNSA. As DNA, the CDR3 is TGTGCCAGCAAGCTTACCGCGACTACTTACAATGAGCAGTTCTTC. This sequence encodes CASKLTATTYNEQFF.

This clone was observed once. This sequence joins TRBV7-2 and TRBJ1-5, with 10 bases fitting TRBD1. J was trimmed by 6 bases and V by 5 bases; bases with no gene match: 10. This CDR3 is 16 amino acids long. Germline CDR1 reads SGHTA; CDR2 reads FQGNSA. The CDR3 loop is CASSQYMTGGGQPQHF. CDR3 nucleotides: TGTGCCAGCAGCCAATATATGACAGGGGGCGGTCAGCCCCAGCATTTT.

The rearrangement links TRBV28 to TRBJ1-2, with 7 bases lining up with TRBD1. Germline V gene lookup returns CDR1 MDHEN and CDR2 SYDVKM. V lost 1 base and J lost 5; bases outside the gene matches: 13. This CDR3 has 17 residues. The CDR3 protein is CASSLSPPGTALYGYTF. The CDR3 bases are TGTGCCAGCAGTTTATCCCCCCCCGGGACAGCACTTTATGGCTACACCTTC.

The V call is TRBV7-9, the J call TRBJ2-2; 9 bases map to TRBD1. From germline, CDR1 is SEHNR and CDR2 FQNEAQ (reference sequence). The ends lost 5 bases at V and 4 bases at J; junction bases unmatched: 8. This CDR3 contains 16 residues. The CDR3 bases are TGTGCCAGCAGCCATCCTAACAGGGGGCGCACCGGGGAGCTGTTTTTT. Amino acids: CASSHPNRGRTGELFF. Using reference TRBV7-9 and TRBJ2-2 for the parts outside the CDR3, the full variable domain is DTGVSQNPRHKITKRGQNVTFRCDPISEHNRLYWYRQTLGQGPEFLTYFQNEAQLEKSRLLSDRFSAERPKGSFSTLEIQRTEQGDSAMYLCASSHPNRGRTGELFFGEGSRLTVL.

Written as DNA, the CDR3 is TGTGCCAGCAGCTTAGAAGGAGGCTCCTACAATGAGCAGTTCTTC. Its translation: CASSLEGGSYNEQFF. This chain joins TRBV7-9 and TRBJ2-1, with a possible D match to TRBD2 (5 bases). Germline V CDR1 and CDR2: SEHNR, FQNEAQ (reference sequence). Trimming cost V 1 base and J 0 bases, with 7 bases left between them. The CDR3 sequence is 15 residues long.

This chain connects TRBV2 to TRBJ2-7, with 9 bases identical to TRBD1. V lost 3 bases to trimming and J lost 8 bases; unmatched junction nucleotides: 8. Germline CDR1 reads SNHLY; CDR2 reads FYNNEI. The CDR3 covers 14 residues. CDR3 bases: TGTGCCAGCAGTGAGGGGACAGGGAGTCGAAAGCAGTACTTC. The encoded protein is CASSEGTGSRKQYF. Together with reference TRBV2 and TRBJ2-7, the CDR3 gives the full variable domain: EPEVTQTPSHQVTQMGQEVILRCVPISNHLYFYWYRQILGQKVEFLVSFYNNEISEKSEIFDDQFSVERPDGSNFTLKIRSTKLEDSAMYFCASSEGTGSRKQYFGPGTRLTVT.

The chain couples TRBV7-9 to TRBJ1-1, with 7 bases that match TRBD1. V shed 3 bases and J 11 bases; nucleotides not matched to a gene: 6. CDR3 size: 12 residues. Germline V gene sequence: CDR1 SEHNR, CDR2 FQNEAQ (reference sequence). The DNA of the CDR3 is TGTGCCAGCAGCTTGAGGGGGCTCGGGGCTTTCTTT. It codes for CASSLRGLGAFF.

This rearrangement joins TRBV10-3 to TRBJ1-1; 9 bases agree with TRBD1. The CDR3 covers 15 residues. Germline CDR1 is ENHRY and CDR2 is SYGVKD. The V gene end was trimmed by 5 bases and the J gene end by 3 bases; junction bases not matched to a gene: 7. CDR3 sequence reads: CAISMGQGGDTEAFF. CDR3 sequence (DNA): TGTGCCATCAGTATGGGACAGGGTGGTGACACTGAAGCTTTCTTT.

This clone is medium-sized in the sample. This chain joins TRBV4-2 and TRBJ2-1, with no clear D. The ends were cut back, 0 bases at V and 10 bases at J, with 13 bases in the middle. The CDR3 sequence is 14 residues long. Germline V lookup: CDR1 LGHNA, CDR2 YNFKEQ. Here the CDR3 reads CASSQDLELAEQFF. The CDR3, as DNA: TGTGCCAGCAGCCAAGATTTGGAGCTGGCCGAGCAGTTCTTC.

This chain joins TRBV28 and TRBJ1-1, with TRBD1 identical over 9 bases. V was pared by 7 bases and J by 1 base, with 7 bases of the junction left unmatched. From germline, CDR1 is MDHEN and CDR2 SYDVKM. CDR3 length: 15 amino acids. This chain's CDR3 is CASTLGDRANTEAFF. The CDR3 DNA follows: TGTGCCAGCACCTTGGGGGACAGGGCGAACACTGAAGCTTTCTTT.

The chain is built from TRBV2 and TRBJ1-4, with a possible D match to TRBD1 (5 bases). Germline-derived CDR1 and CDR2 are SNHLY and FYNNEI. The CDR3 totals 14 residues. Between the trimmed V and J ends, which lost 7 bases and 5 bases, there was a span of 14 bases. CDR3 sequence: CASMRSGGNEKLFF. CDR3 DNA: TGTGCCAGCATGAGGAGCGGGGGGAATGAAAAACTGTTTTTT.